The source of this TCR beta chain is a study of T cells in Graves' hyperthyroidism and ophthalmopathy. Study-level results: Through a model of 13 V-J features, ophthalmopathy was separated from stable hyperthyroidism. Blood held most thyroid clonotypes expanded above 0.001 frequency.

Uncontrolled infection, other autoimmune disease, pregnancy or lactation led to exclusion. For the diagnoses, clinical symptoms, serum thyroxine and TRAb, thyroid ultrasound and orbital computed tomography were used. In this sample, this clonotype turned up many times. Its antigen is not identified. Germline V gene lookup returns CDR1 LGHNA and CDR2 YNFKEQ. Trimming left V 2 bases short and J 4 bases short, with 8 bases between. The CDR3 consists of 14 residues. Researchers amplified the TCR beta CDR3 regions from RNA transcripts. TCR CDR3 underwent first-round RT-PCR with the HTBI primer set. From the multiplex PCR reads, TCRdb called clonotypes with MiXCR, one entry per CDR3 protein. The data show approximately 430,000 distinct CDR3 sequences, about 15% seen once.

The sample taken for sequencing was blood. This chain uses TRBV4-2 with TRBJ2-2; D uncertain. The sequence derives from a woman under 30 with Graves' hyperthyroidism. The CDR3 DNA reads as TGTGCCAGCAGCCAAAAAGCGCTCACCGGGGAGCTGTTTTTT. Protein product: CASSQKALTGELFF.